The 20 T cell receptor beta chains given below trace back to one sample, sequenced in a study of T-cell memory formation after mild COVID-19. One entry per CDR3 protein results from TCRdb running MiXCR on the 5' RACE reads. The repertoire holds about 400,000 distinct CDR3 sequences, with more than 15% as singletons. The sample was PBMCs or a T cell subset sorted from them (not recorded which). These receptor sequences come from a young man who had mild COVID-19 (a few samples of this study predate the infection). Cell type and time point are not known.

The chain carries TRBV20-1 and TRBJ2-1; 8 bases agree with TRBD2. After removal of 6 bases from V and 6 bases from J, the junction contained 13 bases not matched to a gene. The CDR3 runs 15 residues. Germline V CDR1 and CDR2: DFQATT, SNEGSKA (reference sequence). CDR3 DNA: TGCAGTGCACTGTCCGCGGAGCGGGGGATCAATGAGCAGTTCTTC. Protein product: CSALSAERGINEQFF.

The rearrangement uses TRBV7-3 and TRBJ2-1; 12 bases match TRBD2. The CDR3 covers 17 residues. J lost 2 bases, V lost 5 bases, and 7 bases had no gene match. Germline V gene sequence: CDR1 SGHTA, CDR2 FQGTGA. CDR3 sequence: CASSPRTSGVPYNEQFF. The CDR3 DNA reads TGTGCCAGCAGCCCCAGGACTAGCGGGGTCCCCTACAATGAGCAGTTCTTC.

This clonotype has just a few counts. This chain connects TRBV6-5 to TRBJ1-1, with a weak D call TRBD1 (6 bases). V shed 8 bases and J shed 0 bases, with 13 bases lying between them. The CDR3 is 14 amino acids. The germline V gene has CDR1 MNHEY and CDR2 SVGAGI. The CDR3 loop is CASWKDSLNTEAFF. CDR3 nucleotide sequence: TGTGCCAGCTGGAAGGACAGCCTGAACACTGAAGCTTTCTTT.

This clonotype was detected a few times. The DNA of the CDR3 is TGTGCCAGCAGCTTTTCGTCAGGGTGGGATAGAGAAGCTTTCTTT. Amino acid sequence: CASSFSSGWDREAFF. The chain recombines TRBV7-6 with TRBJ1-1, with D maybe TRBD1 (5 bases). Per the germline V gene, CDR1 is SGHVS and CDR2 is FNYEAQ. V lost 3 bases and J 8 bases, leaving 19 bases between the germline ends. This CDR3 has 15 residues.

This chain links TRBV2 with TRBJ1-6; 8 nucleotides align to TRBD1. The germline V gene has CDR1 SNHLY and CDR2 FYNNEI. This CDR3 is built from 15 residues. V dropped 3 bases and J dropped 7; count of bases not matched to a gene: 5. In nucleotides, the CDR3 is TGTGCCAGCAGTGACAAACAGGGGGAAAATTCACCCCTCCACTTT. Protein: CASSDKQGENSPLHF. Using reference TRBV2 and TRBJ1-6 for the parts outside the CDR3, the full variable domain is EPEVTQTPSHQVTQMGQEVILRCVPISNHLYFYWYRQILGQKVEFLVSFYNNEISEKSEIFDDQFSVERPDGSNFTLKIRSTKLEDSAMYFCASSDKQGENSPLHFGNGTRLTVT.

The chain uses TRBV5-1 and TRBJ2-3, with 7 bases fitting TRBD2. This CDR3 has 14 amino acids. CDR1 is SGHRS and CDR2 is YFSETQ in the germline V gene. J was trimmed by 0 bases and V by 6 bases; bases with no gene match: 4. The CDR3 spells CASKAGPSTDTQYF. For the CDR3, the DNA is TGCGCCAGCAAAGCGGGGCCAAGCACAGATACGCAGTATTTT.

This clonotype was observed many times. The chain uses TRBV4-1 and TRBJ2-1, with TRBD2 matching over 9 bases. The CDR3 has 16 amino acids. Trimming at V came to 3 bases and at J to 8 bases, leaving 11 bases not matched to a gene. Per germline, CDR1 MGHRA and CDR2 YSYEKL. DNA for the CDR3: TGCGCCAGCAGCCAGGCCGGGACTAGCTTTGGCCATGAGCAGTTCTTC. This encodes CASSQAGTSFGHEQFF.

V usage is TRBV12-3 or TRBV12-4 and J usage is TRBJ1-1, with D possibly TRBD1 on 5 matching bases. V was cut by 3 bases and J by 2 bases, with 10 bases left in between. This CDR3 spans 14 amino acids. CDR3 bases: TGTGCCAGCAGTTTCGGGACGGTTAACACTGAAGCTTTCTTT. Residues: CASSFGTVNTEAFF.

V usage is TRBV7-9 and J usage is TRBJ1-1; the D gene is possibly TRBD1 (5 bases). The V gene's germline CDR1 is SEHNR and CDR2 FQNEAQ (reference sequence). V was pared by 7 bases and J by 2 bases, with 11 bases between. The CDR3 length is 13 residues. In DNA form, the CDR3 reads TGTGCCAGCACTCCCGGGGCAAACACTGAAGCTTTCTTT. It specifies CASTPGANTEAFF.

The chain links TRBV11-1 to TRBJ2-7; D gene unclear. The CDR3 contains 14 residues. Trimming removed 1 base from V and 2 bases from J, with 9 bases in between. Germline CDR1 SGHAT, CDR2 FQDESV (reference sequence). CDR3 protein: CASSLEAPTYEQYF. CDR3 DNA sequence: TGTGCCAGCAGCTTAGAAGCACCTACCTACGAGCAGTACTTC. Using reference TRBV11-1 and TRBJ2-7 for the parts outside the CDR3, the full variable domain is EAEVAQSPRYKITEKSQAVAFWCDPISGHATLYWYRQILGQGPELLVQFQDESVVDDSQLPKDRFSAERLKGVDSTLKIQPAELGDSAMYLCASSLEAPTYEQYFGPGTRLTVT.

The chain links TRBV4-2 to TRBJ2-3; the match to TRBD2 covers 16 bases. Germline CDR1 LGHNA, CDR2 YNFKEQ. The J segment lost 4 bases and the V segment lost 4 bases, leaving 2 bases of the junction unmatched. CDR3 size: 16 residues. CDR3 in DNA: TGTGCCAGCAGCCCGGGACTAGCGGGGGGGCCAGATACGCAGTATTTT. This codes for CASSPGLAGGPDTQYF.

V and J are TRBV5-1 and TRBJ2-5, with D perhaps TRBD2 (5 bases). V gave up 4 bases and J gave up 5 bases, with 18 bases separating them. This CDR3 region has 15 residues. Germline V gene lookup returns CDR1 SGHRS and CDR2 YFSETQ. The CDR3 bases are TGCGCCAGCAGCGTTGGAGGACTGGAGGTGGAGACCCAGTACTTC. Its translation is CASSVGGLEVETQYF.

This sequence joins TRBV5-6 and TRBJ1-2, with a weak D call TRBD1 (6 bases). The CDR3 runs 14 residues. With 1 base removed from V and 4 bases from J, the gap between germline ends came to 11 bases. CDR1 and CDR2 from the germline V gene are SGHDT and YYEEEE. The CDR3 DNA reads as TGTGCCAGCAGCTTGAACAGGGCTACCTATGGCTACACCTTC. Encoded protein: CASSLNRATYGYTF. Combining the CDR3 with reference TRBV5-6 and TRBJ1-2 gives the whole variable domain DAGVTQSPTHLIKTRGQQVTLRCSPKSGHDTVSWYQQALGQGPQFIFQYYEEEERQRGNFPDRFSGHQFPNYSSELNVNALLLGDSALYLCASSLNRATYGYTFGSGTRLTVV.

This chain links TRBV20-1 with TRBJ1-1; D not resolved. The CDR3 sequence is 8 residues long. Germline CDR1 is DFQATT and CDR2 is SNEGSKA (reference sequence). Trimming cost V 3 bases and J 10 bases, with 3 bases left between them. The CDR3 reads CSASRAFF. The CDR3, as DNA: TGCAGTGCTAGTAGAGCTTTCTTT.

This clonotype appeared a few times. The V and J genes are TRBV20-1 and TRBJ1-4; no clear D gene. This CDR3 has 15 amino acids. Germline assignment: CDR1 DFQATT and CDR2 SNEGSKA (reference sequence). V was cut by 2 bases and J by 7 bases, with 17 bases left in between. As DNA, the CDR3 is TGCAGTGCTAGACCGGCGCGCACGTCCGGTGAAAAACTGTTTTTT. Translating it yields CSARPARTSGEKLFF.

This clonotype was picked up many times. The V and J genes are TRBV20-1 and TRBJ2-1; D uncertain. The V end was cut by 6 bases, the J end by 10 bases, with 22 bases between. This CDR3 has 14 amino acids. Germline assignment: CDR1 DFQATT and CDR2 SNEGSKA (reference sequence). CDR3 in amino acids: CSAASVEWAFEQFF. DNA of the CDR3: TGCAGTGCCGCCTCGGTGGAGTGGGCCTTCGAGCAGTTCTTC.

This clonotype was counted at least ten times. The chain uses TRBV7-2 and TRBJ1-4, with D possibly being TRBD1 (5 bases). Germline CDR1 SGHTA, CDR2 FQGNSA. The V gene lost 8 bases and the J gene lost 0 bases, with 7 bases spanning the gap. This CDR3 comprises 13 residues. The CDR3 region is CASQTATNEKLFF. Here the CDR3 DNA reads TGTGCCAGCCAGACAGCAACTAATGAAAAACTGTTTTTT.

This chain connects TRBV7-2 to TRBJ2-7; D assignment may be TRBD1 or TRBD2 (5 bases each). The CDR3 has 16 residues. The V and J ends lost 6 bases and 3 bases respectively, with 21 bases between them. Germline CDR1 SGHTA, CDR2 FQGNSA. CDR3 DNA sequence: TGTGCCAGCAGGGCCGCAGGGAGAGGACACATCTACGAGCAGTACTTC. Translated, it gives CASRAAGRGHIYEQYF.

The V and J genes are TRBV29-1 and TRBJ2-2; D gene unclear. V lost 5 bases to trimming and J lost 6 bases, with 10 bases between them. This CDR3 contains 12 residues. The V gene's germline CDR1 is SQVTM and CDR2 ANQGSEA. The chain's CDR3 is CSVWRTAGELFF. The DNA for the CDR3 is TGCAGCGTTTGGCGGACCGCCGGGGAGCTGTTTTTT.

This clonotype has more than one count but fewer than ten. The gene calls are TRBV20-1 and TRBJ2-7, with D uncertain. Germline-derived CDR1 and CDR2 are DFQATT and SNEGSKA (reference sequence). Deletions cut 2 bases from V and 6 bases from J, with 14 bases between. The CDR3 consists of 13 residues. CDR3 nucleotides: TGCAGTGCTAGACGGGCTAGTGTCGGCGAGCAGTACTTC. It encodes CSARRASVGEQYF.